This T cell receptor (beta chain) was profiled in a study of cytomegalovirus exposure and HLA in healthy donors. The study ran its PCR with 60 Vbeta and 13 Jbeta primers. Some clones are missing from TCRdb's copy, which holds only in-frame ones; the method was immunoSEQ multiplex PCR. The sample includes 75,000 to 100,000 clones, over 65% of them seen just once. As concerns this clone: Antigen: not known.

Whole-study results and caveats: As a later analysis revealed, most CMV-associated TCR beta chains appeared HLA-restricted.

The germline V gene has CDR1 MNHNS and CDR2 SASEGT. CDR3 length: 17 residues. The receptor comes from a man aged 60 to 69 in good health and CMV-seropositive. V gene TRBV6-1 combines with J gene TRBJ2-5, with D tentatively TRBD2 (5 bases). The end of the DNA aligns better with TRBJ2-7, so the J call may be wrong. The specimen sequenced was PBMCs. The CDR3 protein is CASSEAPSQTGSYEQYF. In DNA, the CDR3 is TGTGCCAGCAGTGAAGCCCCGAGCCAGACGGGGTCCTACGAGCAGTACTTC.